A selection of T cell receptor beta chains follows, all from one sample in a study of blood T cell repertoires in COVID-19. The table came from immunoSEQ multiplex PCR; TCRdb's copy has only in-frame clones and leaves some out. Of about 160,000 clones in the sample, about 83% were seen once. Sequencing used peripheral blood. The source of these receptors is a man in his fifties or sixties with acute or convalescent COVID-19. Both conserved end residues are part of each CDR3. The D gene is left open where the match is weak. For some rows the clone size is stated as once, few or many, or as a class when expanded; others skip it.

V gene	clone size	D gene	J gene	CDR3 length	CDR3 DNA	CDR3 protein
TRBV7-3	NA	TRBD2	TRBJ2-3	15	TGTGCCAGCAGCCCCGTGGGAGGGGAGACAGATACGCAGTATTTT	CASSPVGGETDTQYF
TRBV7-8	NA	TRBD1	TRBJ2-2	15	TGTGCCAGCACGCGACAGGGGGCGAACACCGGGGAGCTGTTTTTT	CASTRQGANTGELFF
TRBV12-3/TRBV12-4	NA	NA	TRBJ1-2	13	TGTGCCAGCAGTTTACAGCAGGCCTATGGCTACACCTTC	CASSLQQAYGYTF
TRBV28	once	NA	TRBJ1-2	13	TGTGCCAGCAGTTTAGGGGGGACCTATGGCTACACCTTC	CASSLGGTYGYTF
TRBV2	NA	NA	TRBJ1-5	19	TGTGCCAGCACCGAAAAGGTGGCAGGGGACACGTATGGCAATCAGCCCCAGCATTTT	CASTEKVAGDTYGNQPQHF
TRBV12-3/TRBV12-4	few	TRBD1	TRBJ1-6	13	TGTGCCAGTACGGGACAGGGGAATTCACCCCTCCACTTT	CASTGQGNSPLHF
TRBV12-5	NA	TRBD1	TRBJ1-2	15	TGTGCTAGTGGTTTGTACAGGGGCGCTGAGAGTGGCTACACCTTC	CASGLYRGAESGYTF
TRBV7-3	NA	NA	TRBJ1-6	17	TGTGCCAGCAGCCGTAGCCCAAGGGGTGAGGATAATTCACCCCTCCACTTT	CASSRSPRGEDNSPLHF
TRBV10-3	NA	TRBD1	TRBJ1-2	13	TGTGCCATCGACAGGGGGGTGGCGAATGGCTACACCTTC	CAIDRGVANGYTF
TRBV11-2	NA	TRBD2	TRBJ2-7	17	TGTGCCAGCAGCTTAGAGACCGGGACTAGCGGGGGCTACGAGCAGTACTTC	CASSLETGTSGGYEQYF
TRBV2	NA	NA	TRBJ1-5	15	TGTGCCAGCAGTGAAGACCAACATAGCAATCAGCCCCAGCATTTT	CASSEDQHSNQPQHF
TRBV10-3	NA	NA	TRBJ2-1	14	TGTGCCATCAGTGACAGGGGTGCCTACAATGAGCAGTTCTTC	CAISDRGAYNEQFF
TRBV4-2	few	TRBD2	TRBJ2-3	15	TGTGCCAGCAGCCAAATAGCGGGGGTAACAGATACGCAGTATTTT	CASSQIAGVTDTQYF
TRBV5-1	NA	NA	TRBJ1-2	13	TGCGCCAGCAGCGCAGCGTTATCCGACCGCTACACCTTC	CASSAALSDRYTF
TRBV18	NA	TRBD1	TRBJ1-4	16	TGTGCCAGCTCACCACAAGGGACAGGGCTAAATGAAAAACTGTTTTTT	CASSPQGTGLNEKLFF
TRBV5-1	NA	TRBD2	TRBJ2-5	16	TGCGCCAGCAGCCCCGGGACTAGCGGGGGGGCGGAGACCCAGTACTTC	CASSPGTSGGAETQYF
TRBV19	NA	NA	TRBJ1-1	12	TGTGCCAGTAGTCCCCCGGGCACTGAAGCTTTCTTT	CASSPPGTEAFF
TRBV29-1	NA	TRBD2	TRBJ2-3	14	TGCAGCCTGGGACTAGGATCTAGCACAGATACGCAGTATTTT	CSLGLGSSTDTQYF
TRBV7-2	once	NA	TRBJ1-4	13	TGTGCCAGCAGTAGAGCAACTAATGAAAAACTGTTTTTT	CASSRATNEKLFF
TRBV30	once	TRBD1	TRBJ1-1	12	TGTGCCTGGACAGGGGGTAACACTGAAGCTTTCTTT	CAWTGGNTEAFF
TRBV29-1	NA	TRBD1	TRBJ2-7	14	TGCAGCGTTTTGGGACAGGGGGCGGCGTACGAGCAGTACTTC	CSVLGQGAAYEQYF
TRBV30	NA	TRBD1	TRBJ2-7	13	TGTGCCTGGGCCCGGGACAGTTCCTACGAGCAGTACTTC	CAWARDSSYEQYF
TRBV6-5	NA	TRBD1	TRBJ1-2	12	TGTGCCAGCAGCCGGACAGGAATTGGCTACACCTTC	CASSRTGIGYTF
TRBV4-3	once	TRBD1	TRBJ1-2	16	TGCGCCAGCAGCCAAGAGAGGCAGGGGGCTAACTATGGCTACACCTTC	CASSQERQGANYGYTF
TRBV27	NA	NA	TRBJ1-5	15	TGTGCCAGCAGTTTAACAGTGCGGGGCAATCAGCCCCAGCATTTT	CASSLTVRGNQPQHF